One and the same sample provided the 5 T cell receptor beta chains below, sequenced in a study of blood T cell repertoires in COVID-19 (dated by TCRdb to about 2020). The library came from the immunoSEQ multiplex PCR assay. This is the immuneACCESS table as TCRdb keeps it, with only in-frame sequences that have V and J called. A part of the clones is gone; compared with another copy, unresolved V genes explain less than half, and the rest is unexplained. The sample yields 100,000 or so clones; around nine tenths were counted once. The ten largest clones add up to around 5.4% of the sample. Specimen: peripheral blood. The receptor set was obtained from a man aged 70-80 years with acute or convalescent COVID-19.

The count of this clone is one. The chain recombines TRBV19 with TRBJ1-3; 7 bases are a match to TRBD1. V shed 4 bases, J shed 4 bases, and the junction held 4 bases outside the gene matches. The germline gives CDR1 LNHDA, CDR2 SQIVND (reference sequence). The CDR3 is 14 amino acids. Here the CDR3 DNA reads TGTGCCAGTAGTACCCGACAGGGAGGAAACACCATATATTTT. Amino acids: CASSTRQGGNTIYF.

The chain has TRBV6-1 and TRBJ1-2; TRBD1 might be the D (6 bases). The CDR3 is 15 amino acids. Trimming left V 2 bases short and J 0 bases short, with 10 bases between. Per the germline V gene, CDR1 is MNHNS and CDR2 is SASEGT. The CDR3 DNA is TGTGCCAGCAGTGAACCAGGGGTGACTAACTATGGCTACACCTTC. Encoded protein: CASSEPGVTNYGYTF.

This clone was seen a handful of times. The rearrangement joins TRBV3-1 (or the pseudogene TRBV3-2) to TRBJ2-5; a weak D match, TRBD2 (6 bases). Germline V lookup: CDR1 LGHDT, CDR2 YNNKEL (reference sequence). The V end was cut by 4 bases, the J end by 4 bases, with 13 bases between. The CDR3 contains 14 residues. The CDR3 is CASSPGLSGETQYF. The CDR3 bases are TGTGCCAGCAGCCCCGGACTATCCGGAGAGACCCAGTACTTC.

The chain is built from TRBV15 and TRBJ2-7; D call uncertain. The germline gives CDR1 LNHNV, CDR2 YYDKDF (reference sequence). The CDR3 extends over 12 amino acids. Trimming shortened V by 5 bases and J by 1 base, and 6 bases separated the two germline ends. CDR3 region: CATSYGSYEQYF. CDR3 DNA: TGTGCCACCAGCTACGGTTCCTACGAGCAGTACTTC.

The chain recombines TRBV11-2 with TRBJ1-6; possible D gene TRBD1, 5 bases. This CDR3 is 11 amino acids long. Trimming cost V 4 bases and J 14 bases, with 9 bases left between them. Germline assignment: CDR1 SGHAT and CDR2 FQNNGV. This chain's CDR3 is CASSYRQSLHF. The CDR3 nucleotides are TGTGCCAGCAGCTACCGACAGTCCCTCCACTTT.